This T cell receptor beta chain is from a study of blood T cells in healthy people across ages. Across the whole study: In model experiments, template switching was able to capture about one barcoded beta molecule for every two T cells that were present.

This clonotype has only a few counts. A second about 7 to 12 cycle PCR used barcoded and J-beta primers. MiXCR was run by TCRdb on the 5' RACE reads, yielding one entry per CDR3 protein. The sample shows 750,000 to 850,000 distinct CDR3 sequences, 25% of them seen only once. The CDR3 is 16 amino acids. J lost 4 bases, V lost 2 bases, and 8 bases had no gene match. Germline values: CDR1 KGHSH, CDR2 LQKENI. Extraction yielded at least 5 micrograms of total RNA per sample. This sample was also put to use in a study of T cells of mothers and their children. That source notes: It was through the M1S primer of the second PCR that sample barcodes and 2-4 random nucleotides were added.

V is TRBV18 and J is TRBJ2-7; 10 bases are shared with TRBD1. The sequence was obtained from a boy aged 5-17 years in good health. The specimen sequenced was blood. CDR3 amino acids: CASSPDDRTGGYEQYF. DNA of the CDR3: TGTGCCAGCTCACCAGATGATAGGACAGGGGGTTACGAGCAGTACTTC.